These 14 T cell receptor beta chains were sequenced from one sample in a study of T cell responses to AZD1222 COVID-19 vaccine. TCRdb's copy holds only in-frame clones and misses some; the assay was immunoSEQ multiplex PCR. There are over 150,000 clones in the sample; 85% to 90% occur only once, and about 5% lies in the top ten. Sequences were derived from peripheral blood, sampled on day 0 of MenACWY control vaccination. The receptors originated from an adult in good health.

This clone has just one count. The chain joins TRBV12-5 to TRBJ2-2; D unclear. Germline V gene lookup returns CDR1 LGHNT and CDR2 FRNRAP. The V and J ends lost 0 bases and 9 bases respectively, with 2 bases between them. This CDR3 is built from 11 residues. CDR3 sequence: CASGLVRELFF. Here the CDR3 DNA reads TGTGCTAGTGGTTTGGTCCGGGAGCTGTTTTTT.

This clone was seen only a few times. V is TRBV28 and J is TRBJ2-2, with 9 bases identical to TRBD1. V was pared by 5 bases and J by 4 bases, with 5 bases of the junction left unmatched. The CDR3 loop spans 15 amino acids. Per the germline V gene, CDR1 is MDHEN and CDR2 is SYDVKM. CDR3 loop: CASSLGTGSTGELFF. CDR3 in DNA: TGTGCCAGCAGTCTCGGGACAGGGAGCACCGGGGAGCTGTTTTTT.

The rearrangement joins TRBV5-4 to TRBJ1-2, with D perhaps TRBD1 (6 bases). Germline CDR1 and CDR2: SGHNT and YYREEE (reference sequence). The V end lost 4 bases, the J end lost 3 bases, and 10 bases lay between the germline ends. The CDR3 extends over 13 amino acids. Here the CDR3 DNA reads TGTGCCAGCAGCCCCGGACAGTACTATGGCTACACCTTC. Its translation: CASSPGQYYGYTF.

As regards this clone: Other DNA sequences in this sample translate to the same CDR3. The chain links TRBV6-5 to TRBJ2-2; maybe TRBD1 (6 bases). Germline V lookup: CDR1 MNHEY, CDR2 SVGAGI. V dropped 6 bases and J dropped 4 bases, with 9 bases sitting between them. The CDR3 loop spans 13 amino acids. The CDR3 region is CASRQQGTGELFF. CDR3 bases: TGTGCCAGCAGGCAACAGGGCACCGGGGAGCTGTTTTTT.

The chain uses TRBV2 and TRBJ1-1; weak D call: TRBD1 (6 bases). The CDR3 spans 15 residues. Germline lookup yields CDR1 SNHLY and CDR2 FYNNEI. Trimming pared 1 base from V and 4 bases from J, leaving 13 bases between. This CDR3 reads CASSEVSQGGTEAFF. CDR3 sequence (DNA): TGTGCCAGCAGTGAAGTATCACAGGGTGGCACTGAAGCTTTCTTT.

The chain carries TRBV25-1 and TRBJ1-2; no clear D gene. The CDR3 spans 12 residues. In germline, CDR1 is MGHDK, CDR2 SYGVNS. Deletions cut 0 bases from V and 8 bases from J, with 7 bases between. This CDR3 is CASSEYTGGYTF. As DNA, the CDR3 is TGTGCCAGCAGTGAATATACGGGGGGCTACACCTTC.

J is TRBJ1-2 and V is TRBV2; 7 bases map to TRBD1. V shed 7 bases and J 8 bases; nucleotides not matched to a gene: 7. CDR1 is SNHLY, CDR2 FYNNEI, per germline. This CDR3 region has 12 residues. In DNA form, the CDR3 reads TGTGCCAGCAAATACAGGGGCGGGGGCTACACCTTC. Amino acids: CASKYRGGGYTF.

The genes are TRBV5-1 and TRBJ1-1; 7 positions agree with TRBD1. Germline-derived CDR1 and CDR2 are SGHRS and YFSETQ. This CDR3 has 16 amino acids. V dropped 0 bases and J dropped 1; count of bases not matched to a gene: 6. The DNA for the CDR3 is TGCGCCAGCAGCTTGGCTCAGAACAGGGGGAACACTGAAGCTTTCTTT. Its translation: CASSLAQNRGNTEAFF.

The chain couples TRBV4-2 to TRBJ2-6; TRBD1 is a possible D gene (6 bases). This CDR3 region has 16 residues. Per the germline V gene, CDR1 is LGHNA and CDR2 is YNFKEQ. Trimming pared 4 bases from V and 0 bases from J, leaving 10 bases between. DNA for the CDR3: TGTGCCAGCAGCCCCACAGGGAACTCTGGGGCCAACGTCCTGACTTTC. This sequence encodes CASSPTGNSGANVLTF.

V and J are TRBV6-5 and TRBJ2-2, with D perhaps TRBD1 (5 bases). Germline CDR1 reads MNHEY; CDR2 reads SVGAGI. The V gene lost 6 bases and the J gene lost 5 bases, with 7 bases spanning the gap. CDR3 length: 12 residues. CDR3 coding DNA: TGTGCCAGCAGACAGGAAACCGGGGAGCTGTTTTTT. Translated, it gives CASRQETGELFF.

This clone has a single count. This chain's CDR3 is CASSTATSLGTDTQYF. DNA for the CDR3: TGCGCCAGCTCGACGGCGACCTCTCTAGGCACAGATACGCAGTATTTT. The genes are TRBV5-1 and TRBJ2-3; D ambiguous. Germline assignment: CDR1 SGHRS and CDR2 YFSETQ. This CDR3 spans 16 amino acids. V was pared by 7 bases and J by 1 base, with 19 bases between.

The chain couples TRBV3-1 (or the pseudogene TRBV3-2) to TRBJ1-3; D call uncertain. Trimming took off 4 bases at V and 0 bases at J, with 13 bases between the two ends. This CDR3 is built from 16 residues. The germline V gene has CDR1 LGHDT and CDR2 YNNKEL (reference sequence). CDR3 loop: CASSPLLGSSGNTIYF. As DNA, the CDR3 is TGTGCCAGCAGCCCCCTCCTGGGAAGCTCTGGAAACACCATATATTTT.

This chain connects TRBV24-1 to TRBJ1-5, with 10 bases identical to TRBD1. The CDR3 is 16 amino acids. Germline trimming cut 9 bases from V and 6 bases from J; bases unmatched to any gene: 13. Germline CDR1 KGHDR, CDR2 SFDVKD. DNA of the CDR3: TGTGCCACCTCCCCGGGGACAGGGGTACTGAGTCAGCCCCAGCATTTT. Translated: CATSPGTGVLSQPQHF.

The gene calls are TRBV19 and TRBJ1-1; D is possibly TRBD1 (6 bases). Germline CDR1 and CDR2: LNHDA and SQIVND (reference sequence). The CDR3 spans 14 residues. The V gene lost 7 bases and the J gene lost 0 bases, with 12 bases spanning the gap. CDR3 region: CASIRTAMNTEAFF. CDR3 nucleotides: TGTGCCAGTATCCGGACAGCCATGAACACTGAAGCTTTCTTT. The variable domain in full, with the rest retrieved from reference TRBV19 and TRBJ1-1, is DGGITQSPKYLFRKEGQNVTLSCEQNLNHDAMYWYRQDPGQGLRLIYYSQIVNDFQKGDIAEGYSVSREKKESFPLTVTSAQKNPTAFYLCASIRTAMNTEAFFGQGTRLTVV.